This T cell receptor (beta chain) was documented in a study of shared clonotypes between healthy human individuals. The CDR3 contains 15 residues. The donors, all of them Caucasian adults, lived in Nashville, Tennessee. Assay execution took place at the deep level. Several immunoSEQ 96-well plates shared each subset's DNA, each plate a replicate. The method was immunoSEQ multiplex PCR; TCRdb's version includes in-frame clones alone and lacks a portion of them. This table holds a few million clones, around nine tenths found once. This clone was seen a single time. Specimen: naive CD4+ T cells sorted from blood. Described subset: CD45RA+ positively selected. This chain uses TRBV21-1 with TRBJ2-1; the table calls TRBD2, which could not be checked here. TRBV21-1 is labeled a pseudogene. This sequence originates from a young man in good health. CDR3 DNA: TGTGCCAGCAGCAACGAGCGGGAGGGCCATTCTGAGCAGTTCTTC. Protein sequence: CASSNEREGHSEQFF.